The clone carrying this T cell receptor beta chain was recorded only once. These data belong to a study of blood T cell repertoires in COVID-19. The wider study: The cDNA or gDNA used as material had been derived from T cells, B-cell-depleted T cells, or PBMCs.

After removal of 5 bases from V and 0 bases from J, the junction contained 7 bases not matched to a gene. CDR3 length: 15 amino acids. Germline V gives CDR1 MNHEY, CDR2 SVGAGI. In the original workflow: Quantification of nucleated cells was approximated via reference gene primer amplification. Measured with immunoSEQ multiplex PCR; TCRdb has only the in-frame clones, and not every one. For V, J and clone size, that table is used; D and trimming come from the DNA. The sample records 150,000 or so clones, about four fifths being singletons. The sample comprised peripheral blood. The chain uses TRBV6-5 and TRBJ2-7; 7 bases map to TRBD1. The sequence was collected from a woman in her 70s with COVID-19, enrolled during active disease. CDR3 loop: CASSPSGTASYEQYF. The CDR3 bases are TGTGCCAGCAGTCCCTCGGGGACAGCCTCCTACGAGCAGTACTTC.